This passage covers 12 T cell receptor beta chains from one sample sequenced in a study of blood T cell repertoires in COVID-19. Produced via immunoSEQ multiplex PCR; TCRdb's table is partial and in-frame only. Among roughly 150,000 clones, around 81% were seen once, and the ten largest hold approximately 9.9%. Source material: peripheral blood. Source of these receptors: a man in his sixties with active or convalescent COVID-19.

This clone was counted a single time. The chain has TRBV5-1 and TRBJ2-2; TRBD1 matches 9 bases. This CDR3 is 15 amino acids long. Germline values: CDR1 SGHRS, CDR2 YFSETQ. With 4 bases clipped from V and 4 bases from J, the junction kept 5 bases outside the gene matches. The CDR3: CASSPDRGPTGELFF. DNA for the CDR3: TGCGCCAGCAGCCCGGACAGGGGCCCCACCGGGGAGCTGTTTTTT.

The chain has TRBV10-1 and TRBJ2-7; a possible D gene is TRBD1 (6 bases). The germline gives CDR1 WNHNN, CDR2 SYGVQD (reference sequence). Trimming shortened V by 6 bases and J by 6 bases, and 15 bases separated the two germline ends. This CDR3 is built from 13 residues. The CDR3 bases are TGCGCCAGCAGAGGGGACATCCTCGGCGAGCAGTACTTC. This gives the protein CASRGDILGEQYF.

This rearrangement joins TRBV11-2 to TRBJ2-1, with 8 positions matching TRBD2. V trimming: 3 bases; J trimming: 1 base; junction bases outside the gene matches: 2. Germline V gene sequence: CDR1 SGHAT, CDR2 FQNNGV. CDR3 length: 15 residues. CDR3: CASSFGGRSYNEQFF. The CDR3 region has the DNA TGTGCCAGCAGCTTTGGCGGGAGGTCCTACAATGAGCAGTTCTTC. Drawing the rest from reference TRBV11-2 and TRBJ2-1, the complete variable domain is EAGVAQSPRYKIIEKRQSVAFWCNPISGHATLYWYQQILGQGPKLLIQFQNNGVVDDSQLPKDRFSAERLKGVDSTLKIQPAKLEDSAVYLCASSFGGRSYNEQFFGPGTRLTVL.

This clone appeared a single time. The rearrangement joins TRBV6-1 to TRBJ1-2, with 8 bases matching TRBD1. The CDR3 consists of 13 residues. The V gene's germline CDR1 is MNHNS and CDR2 SASEGT. J gave up 6 bases and V 2 bases, and 2 bases lay outside the gene matches. The DNA for the CDR3 is TGTGCCAGCAGTGAAACAGGGGGAAATGGCTACACCTTC. It encodes CASSETGGNGYTF.

This clone was found many times. V gene TRBV2 combines with J gene TRBJ1-1, with D possibly matching TRBD1 (5 bases). From germline, CDR1 is SNHLY and CDR2 FYNNEI. V lost 6 bases and J lost 0, with 17 bases in between. The CDR3 has 16 amino acids. This chain's CDR3 is CASRPLLDTLNTEAFF. CDR3 nucleotides: TGTGCCAGCAGACCCCTTTTGGACACGCTGAACACTGAAGCTTTCTTT.

In its sample, this clone was seen a few times. This chain joins TRBV7-9 and TRBJ1-2; D uncertain. The CDR3 has 11 residues. Germline CDR1 SEHNR, CDR2 FQNEAQ (reference sequence). V was clipped by 3 bases and J by 5 bases, with 4 bases between them. In DNA, the CDR3 is TGTGCCAGCAGCTTCAGTTATGGCTACACCTTC. This codes for CASSFSYGYTF.

The rearrangement joins TRBV25-1 to TRBJ1-5; 9 bases match TRBD1. J lost 2 bases, V lost 3 bases, and 5 bases had no gene match. Germline values: CDR1 MGHDK, CDR2 SYGVNS. The CDR3 covers 16 residues. The CDR3 is CASSDGDRGGNQPQHF. CDR3 coding DNA: TGTGCCAGCAGTGATGGCGACAGGGGGGGCAATCAGCCCCAGCATTTT.

This CDR3 reads CASGGYSNQPQHF. The CDR3 DNA follows: TGTGCCAGTGGGGGGTATAGCAATCAGCCCCAGCATTTT. This chain uses TRBV19 with TRBJ1-5, with D possibly being TRBD1 (5 bases). The CDR3 spans 13 residues. Germline CDR1 is LNHDA and CDR2 is SQIVND (reference sequence). V was clipped by 8 bases and J by 0 bases, with 8 bases between them.

The chain uses TRBV19 and TRBJ1-2, with 12 bases lining up with TRBD1. V gave up 6 bases and J gave up 8 bases; unmatched junction bases: 10. The CDR3 is 15 amino acids. CDR1 and CDR2 (germline): LNHDA, SQIVND (reference sequence). The CDR3 sequence is CASSRRGQGASGYTF. The CDR3 DNA reads TGTGCCAGTAGCCGGAGGGGACAGGGGGCAAGCGGCTACACCTTC.

V is TRBV6-1 and J is TRBJ2-7; the D gene is possibly TRBD2 (6 bases). This CDR3 is 11 amino acids long. V was shortened by 3 bases and J by 9 bases, with 9 bases between the two germline ends. The germline CDR1 and CDR2 sequences are MNHNS and SASEGT. For the CDR3, the DNA is TGTGCCAGCAGTGAGCTGGGGGGGCAGTACTTC. This encodes CASSELGGQYF.

The rearrangement joins TRBV6-6 to TRBJ1-2; the D gene is possibly TRBD1 (6 bases). This CDR3 is 13 amino acids long. Germline V gives CDR1 MNHNY, CDR2 SVGAGI (reference sequence). The germline V and J ends were trimmed by 11 bases and 4 bases, with 17 bases remaining between them. The CDR3 region is CALGPQGGYGYTF. The DNA for the CDR3 is TGTGCCCTAGGTCCACAGGGTGGCTATGGCTACACCTTC.

The rearrangement links TRBV24-1 to TRBJ2-7, with 9 nucleotides matching TRBD2. V lost 4 bases, J lost 8 bases, and 11 bases stayed unmatched. CDR3 size: 15 residues. In germline, CDR1 is KGHDR, CDR2 SFDVKD. The CDR3 region has the DNA TGTGCCACCAGTGAGACCCTAGCGGGACCGGGAAAGCAGTACTTC. It encodes CATSETLAGPGKQYF.